This paragraph covers one T cell receptor beta chain sequence. This entry belongs to a study of T-cell memory formation after mild COVID-19. Study-level background: The TCR clusters were mostly specific to one donor.

Germline V CDR1 and CDR2: LGHNA, YSLEER. The CDR3 runs to 17 residues. V was pared by 1 base and J by 2 bases, with 11 bases of the junction left unmatched. TCRdb processed the 5' RACE reads anew with MiXCR; each CDR3 protein has one entry. The table has just under 550,000 distinct CDR3 sequences, around 21% seen once. Sequencing was carried out using PBMCs or a T cell subset sorted from them (not recorded which). This clonotype originated in an adult woman who had mild COVID-19 (a few samples of this study predate the infection). Cell type and time point are not known. The chain links TRBV4-3 to TRBJ2-7, with 7 bases identical to TRBD2. CDR3 sequence reads: CASSQVALPGGAYEQYF. The CDR3 nucleotides are TGCGCCAGCAGCCAAGTCGCTCTCCCGGGGGGAGCCTACGAGCAGTACTTC.